The T cell receptor beta chain described here comes from a study of T cell responses to AZD1222 COVID-19 vaccine. General study points: The CD4 TCRs associated with vaccination extended across spike and predominated at 160-218 and 743-854. Donors, mostly white British, included more females; clonal diversity was possibly underestimated. Sampling that yielded the repertoires occurred only after the peak T cell response.

A remark on this clone: Its antigen is unknown.

Produced via immunoSEQ multiplex PCR; TCRdb's table is partial and in-frame only. The profile shows tens of thousands of clones, about 90% of them singletons. From germline, CDR1 is SGHTA and CDR2 FQGNSA. The CDR3 loop spans 17 amino acids. V was clipped by 2 bases and J by 7 bases; unmatched bases: 13. The origin of this receptor is an adult in good health. The chain recombines TRBV7-2 with TRBJ2-2; 7 bases are a match to TRBD1. The sequences come from peripheral blood, collected on day 0 of MenACWY control vaccination. CDR3 sequence reads: CASSLQSAGGQVGELFF. CDR3 DNA: TGTGCCAGCAGCTTACAAAGTGCAGGGGGTCAGGTCGGGGAGCTGTTTTTT.